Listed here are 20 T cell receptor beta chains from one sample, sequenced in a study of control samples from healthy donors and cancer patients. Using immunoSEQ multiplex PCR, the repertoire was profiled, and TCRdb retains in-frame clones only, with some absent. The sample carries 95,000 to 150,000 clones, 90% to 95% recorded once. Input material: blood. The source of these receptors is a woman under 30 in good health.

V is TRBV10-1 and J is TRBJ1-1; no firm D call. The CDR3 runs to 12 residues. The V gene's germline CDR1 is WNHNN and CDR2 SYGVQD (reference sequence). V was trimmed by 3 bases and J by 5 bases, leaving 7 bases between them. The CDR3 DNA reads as TGCGCCAGCAGTGATGCGGGTACTGAAGCTTTCTTT. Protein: CASSDAGTEAFF.

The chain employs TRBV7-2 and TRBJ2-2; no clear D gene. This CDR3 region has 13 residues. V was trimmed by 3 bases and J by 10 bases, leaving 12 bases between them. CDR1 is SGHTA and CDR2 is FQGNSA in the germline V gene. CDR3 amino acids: CASSLRLYPELFF. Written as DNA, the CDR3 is TGTGCCAGCAGCTTGAGGTTGTATCCGGAGCTGTTTTTT.

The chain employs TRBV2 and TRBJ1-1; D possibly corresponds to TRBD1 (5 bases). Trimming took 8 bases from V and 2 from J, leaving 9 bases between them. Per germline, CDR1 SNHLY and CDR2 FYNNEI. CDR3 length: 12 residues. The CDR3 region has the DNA TGTGCCAGCTCAGGGTATAACACTGAAGCTTTCTTT. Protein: CASSGYNTEAFF.

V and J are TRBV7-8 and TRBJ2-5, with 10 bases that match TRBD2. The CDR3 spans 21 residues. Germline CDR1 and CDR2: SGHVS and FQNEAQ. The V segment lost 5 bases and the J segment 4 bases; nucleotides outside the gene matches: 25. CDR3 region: CASSLTLRLAGGLGFSETQYF. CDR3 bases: TGTGCCAGCAGCCTAACCCTGAGACTAGCGGGCGGCTTGGGCTTTTCAGAGACCCAGTACTTC.

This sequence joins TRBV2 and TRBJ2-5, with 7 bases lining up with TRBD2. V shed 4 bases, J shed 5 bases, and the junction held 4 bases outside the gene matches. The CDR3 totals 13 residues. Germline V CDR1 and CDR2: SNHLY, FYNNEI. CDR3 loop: CASSADGGETQYF. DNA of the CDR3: TGTGCCAGCAGTGCCGACGGGGGGGAGACCCAGTACTTC.

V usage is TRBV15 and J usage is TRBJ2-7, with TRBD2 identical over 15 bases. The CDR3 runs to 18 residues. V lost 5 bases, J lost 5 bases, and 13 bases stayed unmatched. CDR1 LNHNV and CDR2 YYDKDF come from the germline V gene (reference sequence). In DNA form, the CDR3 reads TGTGCCACCAGCGCATTATATGGGACTAGCGGGAGGTCCGACGAGCAGTACTTC. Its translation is CATSALYGTSGRSDEQYF.

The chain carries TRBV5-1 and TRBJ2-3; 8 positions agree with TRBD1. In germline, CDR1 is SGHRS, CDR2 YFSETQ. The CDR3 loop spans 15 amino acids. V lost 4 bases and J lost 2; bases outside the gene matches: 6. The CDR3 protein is CASSLGQGHTDTQYF. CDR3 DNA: TGCGCCAGCAGCCTAGGACAGGGTCACACAGATACGCAGTATTTT.

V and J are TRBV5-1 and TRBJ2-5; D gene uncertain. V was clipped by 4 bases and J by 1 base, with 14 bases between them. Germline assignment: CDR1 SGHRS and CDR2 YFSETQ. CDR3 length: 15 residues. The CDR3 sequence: CASSALVLSQETQYF. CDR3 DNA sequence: TGCGCCAGCAGCGCCCTGGTGTTGTCCCAAGAGACCCAGTACTTC. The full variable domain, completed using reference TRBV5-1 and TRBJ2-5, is KAGVTQTPRYLIKTRGQQVTLSCSPISGHRSVSWYQQTPGQGLQFLFEYFSETQRNKGNFPGRFSGRQFSNSRSEMNVSTLELGDSALYLCASSALVLSQETQYFGPGTRLLVL.

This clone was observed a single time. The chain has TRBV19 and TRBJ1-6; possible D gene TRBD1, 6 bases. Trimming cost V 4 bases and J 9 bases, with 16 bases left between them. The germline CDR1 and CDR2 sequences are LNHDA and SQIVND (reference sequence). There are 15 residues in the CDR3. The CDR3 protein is CASSKGLGASSPLHF. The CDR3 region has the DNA TGTGCCAGTAGTAAAGGCCTGGGGGCCTCTTCACCCCTCCACTTT.

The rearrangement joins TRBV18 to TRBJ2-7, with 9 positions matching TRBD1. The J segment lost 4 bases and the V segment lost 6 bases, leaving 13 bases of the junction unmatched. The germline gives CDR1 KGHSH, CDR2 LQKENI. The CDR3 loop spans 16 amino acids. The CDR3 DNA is TGTGCCAGCTCCCCCGACTTCTCCGGGACAGGGTACGAGCAGTACTTC. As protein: CASSPDFSGTGYEQYF.

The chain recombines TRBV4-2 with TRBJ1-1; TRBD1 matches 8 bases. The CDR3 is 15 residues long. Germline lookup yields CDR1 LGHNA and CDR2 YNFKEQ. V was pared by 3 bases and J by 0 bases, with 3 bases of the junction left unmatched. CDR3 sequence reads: CASSQGQDLNTEAFF. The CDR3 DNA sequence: TGTGCCAGCAGCCAGGGACAGGACTTGAACACTGAAGCTTTCTTT.

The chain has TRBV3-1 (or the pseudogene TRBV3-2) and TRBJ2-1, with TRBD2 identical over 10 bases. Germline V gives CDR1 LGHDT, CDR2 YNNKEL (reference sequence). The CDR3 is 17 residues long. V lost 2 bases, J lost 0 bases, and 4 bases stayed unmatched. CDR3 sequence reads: CASSQPPSGSSYNEQFF. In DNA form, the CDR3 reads TGTGCCAGCAGCCAACCTCCTAGCGGGAGCTCCTACAATGAGCAGTTCTTC.

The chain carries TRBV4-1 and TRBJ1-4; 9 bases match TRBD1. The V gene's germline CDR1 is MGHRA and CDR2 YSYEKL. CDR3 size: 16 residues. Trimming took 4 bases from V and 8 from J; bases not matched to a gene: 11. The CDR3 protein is CASSRGPGQGNEKLFF. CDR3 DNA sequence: TGCGCCAGCAGCCGCGGACCGGGACAGGGTAACGAAAAACTGTTTTTT.

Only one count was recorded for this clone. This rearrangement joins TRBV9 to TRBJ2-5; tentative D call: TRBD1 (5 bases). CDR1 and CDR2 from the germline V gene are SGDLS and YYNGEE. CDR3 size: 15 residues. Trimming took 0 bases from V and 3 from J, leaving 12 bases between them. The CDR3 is CASSVGGAGKETQYF. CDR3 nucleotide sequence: TGTGCCAGCAGCGTAGGTGGGGCAGGCAAAGAGACCCAGTACTTC.

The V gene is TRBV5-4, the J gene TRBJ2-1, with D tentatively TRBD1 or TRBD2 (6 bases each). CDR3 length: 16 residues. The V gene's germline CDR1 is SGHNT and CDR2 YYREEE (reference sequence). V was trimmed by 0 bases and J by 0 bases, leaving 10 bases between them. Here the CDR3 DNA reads TGTGCCAGCAGCTTGGACCCGGGGGCCTCCTACAATGAGCAGTTCTTC. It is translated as CASSLDPGASYNEQFF. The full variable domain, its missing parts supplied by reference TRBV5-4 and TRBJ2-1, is ETGVTQSPTHLIKTRGQQVTLRCSSQSGHNTVSWYQQALGQGPQFIFQYYREEENGRGNFPPRFSGLQFPNYSSELNVNALELDDSALYLCASSLDPGASYNEQFFGPGTRLTVL.

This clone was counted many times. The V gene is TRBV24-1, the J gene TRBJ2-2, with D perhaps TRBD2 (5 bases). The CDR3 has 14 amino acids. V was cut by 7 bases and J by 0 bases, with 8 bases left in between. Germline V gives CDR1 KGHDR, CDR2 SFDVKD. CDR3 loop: CATSIGANTGELFF. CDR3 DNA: TGTGCCACCAGCATCGGGGCGAACACCGGGGAGCTGTTTTTT.

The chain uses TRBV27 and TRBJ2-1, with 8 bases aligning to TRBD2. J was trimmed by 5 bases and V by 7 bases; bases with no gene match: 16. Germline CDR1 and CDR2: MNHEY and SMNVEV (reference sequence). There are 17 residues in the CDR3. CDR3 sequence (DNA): TGTGCCAGCACCCCGAGGTCGGGAGGGCCTAATCACAATGAGCAGTTCTTC. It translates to CASTPRSGGPNHNEQFF.

This chain's CDR3 is CASSQLLGGVEQYF. CDR3 nucleotides: TGTGCCAGCAGCCAACTCCTGGGGGGGGTCGAGCAGTACTTC. J is TRBJ2-7 and V is TRBV4-2; 7 nucleotides match TRBD2. Germline CDR1 is LGHNA and CDR2 is YNFKEQ. V shed 2 bases and J 6 bases; nucleotides not matched to a gene: 7. This CDR3 is built from 14 residues.

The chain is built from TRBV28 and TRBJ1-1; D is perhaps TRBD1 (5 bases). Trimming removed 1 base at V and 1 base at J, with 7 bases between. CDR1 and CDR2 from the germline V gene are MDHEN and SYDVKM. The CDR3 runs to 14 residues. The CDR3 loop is CASSLYTGNTEAFF. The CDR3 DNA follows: TGTGCCAGCAGTTTATATACAGGGAACACTGAAGCTTTCTTT.

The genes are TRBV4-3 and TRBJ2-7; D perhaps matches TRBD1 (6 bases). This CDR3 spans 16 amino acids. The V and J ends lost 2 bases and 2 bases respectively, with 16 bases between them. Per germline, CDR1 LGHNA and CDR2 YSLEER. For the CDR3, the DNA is TGCGCCAGCAGCCAACACAGGGCTTTGAAGCCCTACGAGCAGTACTTC. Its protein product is CASSQHRALKPYEQYF.